A selection of T cell receptor beta chains follows, all from one sample in a study of cytomegalovirus exposure and HLA in healthy donors. Data came from immunoSEQ multiplex PCR; TCRdb stores just in-frame clones and leaves some out. The sample contains about 110,000 clones, over 70% of which appear only once. Sequencing was carried out using PBMCs. The source is a male donor in good health and CMV-seronegative. Each CDR3 is given with its conserved first and last residue. The D gene is left open where the match is weak. Rows give clone size only sometimes, using once, few, many, or a class for an expanded clone.

d_call,v_call,j_call,clone_size,cdr3_aa,cdr3_nt
-,TRBV5-1,TRBJ1-5,-,CASSLPSRRDQPQHF,TGCGCCAGCAGCTTGCCGTCTCGAAGAGATCAGCCCCAGCATTTT
-,TRBV4-1,TRBJ2-1,-,CASSQEARTRVAYNEQFF,TGCGCCAGCAGCCAGGAGGCCCGTACCCGGGTCGCCTACAATGAGCAGTTCTTC
-,TRBV4-2,TRBJ2-3,-,CASSQSRPDTQYF,TGTGCCAGCAGCCAATCTAGACCGGATACGCAGTATTTT
TRBD1,TRBV10-2,TRBJ2-2,-,CASSGGQGSGELFF,TGCGCCAGCAGTGGTGGACAGGGCAGCGGGGAGCTGTTTTTT
-,TRBV27,TRBJ2-3,-,CASRPPGGTDTQYF,TGTGCCAGCAGGCCTCCGGGTGGGACAGATACGCAGTATTTT
-,TRBV6-1,TRBJ2-6,few,CASSEGSSGANVLTF,TGTGCCAGCAGTGAGGGGAGCTCTGGGGCCAACGTCCTGACTTTC
-,TRBV28,TRBJ2-1,few,CASIPKGAGPSSYNEQFF,TGTGCCAGCATCCCGAAAGGGGCAGGCCCGAGCTCCTACAATGAGCAGTTCTTC
-,TRBV6-1,TRBJ2-7,few,CASSEVAYEQYF,TGTGCCAGCAGTGAGGTAGCCTACGAGCAGTACTTC
TRBD1,TRBV27,TRBJ1-4,few,CASSPTDGQEWEKLFF,TGTGCCAGCAGTCCAACCGACGGACAGGAGTGGGAAAAACTGTTTTTT
-,TRBV6-5,TRBJ2-7,few,CASRTTVPPYEQYF,TGTGCCAGCAGGACAACTGTACCCCCCTACGAGCAGTACTTC
-,TRBV10-3,TRBJ1-5,-,CAISGAASNQPQHF,TGTGCCATCAGTGGGGCCGCTAGCAATCAGCCCCAGCATTTT
TRBD2,TRBV5-4,TRBJ2-7,-,CASSYTSGGPPYEQYF,TGTGCCAGCAGCTATACTAGCGGAGGGCCCCCCTACGAGCAGTACTTC
TRBD2,TRBV30,TRBJ2-5,-,CAWSALLANLETQYF,TGTGCCTGGAGCGCATTACTAGCGAATCTGGAGACCCAGTACTTC
TRBD2,TRBV7-9,TRBJ2-7,-,CASSIRLASEQYF,TGTGCCAGCAGCATCAGACTAGCGAGCGAGCAGTACTTC
-,TRBV2,TRBJ1-1,-,CASSVEENTEAFF,TGTGCCAGCAGTGTGGAGGAGAACACTGAAGCTTTCTTT
-,TRBV6-1,TRBJ1-5,few,CASSEDRVMSNQPQHF,TGTGCCAGCAGTGAAGACAGGGTTATGAGCAATCAGCCCCAGCATTTT
-,TRBV5-4,TRBJ2-2,-,CASSGEEANTGELFF,TGTGCCAGCTCCGGGGAAGAAGCCAACACCGGGGAGCTGTTTTTT
-,TRBV14,TRBJ2-1,-,CASSARRRNEQFF,TGTGCCAGCAGCGCGAGGAGGCGAAATGAGCAGTTCTTC
TRBD2,TRBV11-2,TRBJ2-2,-,CASSLHGGANTGELFF,TGTGCCAGCAGCTTGCACGGGGGGGCCAACACCGGGGAGCTGTTTTTT
TRBD2,TRBV4-2,TRBJ2-7,-,CASSQYGSGRVHEQYF,TGTGCCAGCAGCCAATACGGTTCCGGGAGGGTCCACGAGCAGTACTTC
-,TRBV28,TRBJ2-1,-,CASSSGLAGALNEQFF,TGTGCCAGCAGTTCCGGGTTGGCGGGGGCACTTAATGAGCAGTTCTTC
-,TRBV4-1,TRBJ2-2,-,CASSQVIREAGELFF,TGCGCCAGCAGCCAAGTGATTCGGGAAGCCGGGGAGCTGTTTTTT
-,TRBV21-1,TRBJ2-5,once,CAIPHQGGQTQETQYF,TGTGCCATCCCTCATCAAGGGGGACAGACCCAAGAGACCCAGTACTTC
TRBD1,TRBV18,TRBJ1-5,few,CASQGQANQPQHF,TGTGCCAGCCAGGGACAGGCCAATCAGCCCCAGCATTTT
TRBD1,TRBV7-9,TRBJ2-1,-,CASSPHGQGFLYNEQFF,TGTGCCAGCAGCCCCCACGGACAGGGGTTTTTGTACAATGAGCAGTTCTTC